This is a list of T cell receptor beta chains from one sample in a study of technical replicates of blood from several donors. Profiling relied on immunoSEQ multiplex PCR, and the TCRdb table lists in-frame clones only, not all of them. The sample lists about 83,000 clones, under 95% occurring once. Sequenced input: T cells isolated from PBMCs. These receptors came from a human donor in good health. Both conserved end residues are part of each CDR3. The order of the fields is clone size, V gene, J gene, D gene, CDR3 DNA, CDR3 protein. D genes are given only for firm matches. Only part of the rows carry a size: once, few, many, or a class if the clone is expanded.

abundance: NA; v_gene: TRBV29-1; j_gene: TRBJ2-2; d_gene: TRBD1; CDR3nt: TGCAGCGTTAGGGACAGGGGAGGCATCGGGGAGCTGTTTTTT; CDR3aa: CSVRDRGGIGELFF
abundance: NA; v_gene: TRBV5-6; j_gene: TRBJ1-5; d_gene: TRBD1; CDR3nt: TGTGCCAGCAGCTTGCTGGGACAGCACAATCAGCCCCAGCATTTT; CDR3aa: CASSLLGQHNQPQHF
abundance: NA; v_gene: TRBV7-9; j_gene: TRBJ2-2; d_gene: NA; CDR3nt: TGTGCCAGCAGCTTGTCCGGGGGAGGCGGGGAGCTGTTTTTT; CDR3aa: CASSLSGGGGELFF
abundance: NA; v_gene: TRBV28; j_gene: TRBJ2-7; d_gene: TRBD1; CDR3nt: TGTGCCAGCAGAAGGACAGGGAGTGGGTACGAGCAGTACTTC; CDR3aa: CASRRTGSGYEQYF
abundance: NA; v_gene: TRBV7-6; j_gene: TRBJ2-7; d_gene: NA; CDR3nt: TGTGCCAGCAGCTTAGAGGCTAGCGCCTCCTACGAGCAGTACTTC; CDR3aa: CASSLEASASYEQYF
abundance: NA; v_gene: TRBV5-4; j_gene: TRBJ2-5; d_gene: NA; CDR3nt: TGTGCCACCCAGGCCCCCGGTGGGGAGACCCAGTACTTC; CDR3aa: CATQAPGGETQYF
abundance: NA; v_gene: TRBV27; j_gene: TRBJ2-7; d_gene: TRBD2; CDR3nt: TGTGCCAGCAGTCCGTCGGGGGGGGGTCTATATACCTACGAGCAGTACTTC; CDR3aa: CASSPSGGGLYTYEQYF
abundance: NA; v_gene: TRBV4-1; j_gene: TRBJ2-5; d_gene: NA; CDR3nt: TGCGCCAGCAGCCAACAAGGTGGGGGCTATGAGACCCAGTACTTC; CDR3aa: CASSQQGGGYETQYF
abundance: NA; v_gene: TRBV29-1; j_gene: TRBJ2-3; d_gene: NA; CDR3nt: TGCAGCGTTTCTCCCAGGGGGGGCACAGATACGCAGTATTTT; CDR3aa: CSVSPRGGTDTQYF
abundance: NA; v_gene: TRBV15; j_gene: TRBJ1-2; d_gene: NA; CDR3nt: TGTGCCACCAGCAGGGCCCAGGGTTTGAGGAAGGATGGCTACACCTTC; CDR3aa: CATSRAQGLRKDGYTF
abundance: NA; v_gene: TRBV28; j_gene: TRBJ1-2; d_gene: NA; CDR3nt: TGTGCCACACAGGGTGCCGAGACAATTAACTATGGCTACACCTTC; CDR3aa: CATQGAETINYGYTF
abundance: NA; v_gene: TRBV28; j_gene: TRBJ1-2; d_gene: NA; CDR3nt: TGTGCCAGCAGTTTGTCCCTTGACAGAATCTCTAGGAGCTACACCTTC; CDR3aa: CASSLSLDRISRSYTF
abundance: NA; v_gene: TRBV2; j_gene: TRBJ1-6; d_gene: TRBD1; CDR3nt: TGTGCCAGCAGGGGCCTACAGGGGGCGCAAAATTCACCCCTCCACTTT; CDR3aa: CASRGLQGAQNSPLHF
abundance: NA; v_gene: TRBV6-5; j_gene: TRBJ1-2; d_gene: TRBD1; CDR3nt: TGTGCCAGCAGGCGGACAGGGGGAGGCTATGGCTACACCTTC; CDR3aa: CASRRTGGGYGYTF
abundance: NA; v_gene: TRBV19; j_gene: TRBJ2-2; d_gene: NA; CDR3nt: TGTGCCAGTAGGGGAGGTAGCCAAGTCACCGGGGAGCTGTTTTTT; CDR3aa: CASRGGSQVTGELFF
abundance: NA; v_gene: TRBV10-3; j_gene: TRBJ2-1; d_gene: TRBD2; CDR3nt: TGTGCCATCAGTGATAGTCTCGGACTAGCGGGAGGAGAGGGGGATCATTGTCAGTTCTTC; CDR3aa: CAISDSLGLAGGEGDHCQFF
abundance: NA; v_gene: TRBV29-1; j_gene: TRBJ1-1; d_gene: TRBD1; CDR3nt: TGCAGCGTTTCGGCAGGGGGCGCGGACACTGAAGCTTTCTTT; CDR3aa: CSVSAGGADTEAFF
abundance: NA; v_gene: TRBV6-1; j_gene: TRBJ2-1; d_gene: TRBD1; CDR3nt: TGTGCCAGCAGTGAAGCCCGGACAGGGTACAATGAGCAGTTCTTC; CDR3aa: CASSEARTGYNEQFF
abundance: NA; v_gene: TRBV5-1; j_gene: TRBJ1-2; d_gene: NA; CDR3nt: TGCGCCAGCAGCTGGGACGAGCGGGGAGAGGACTATGGCTACACCTTC; CDR3aa: CASSWDERGEDYGYTF
abundance: NA; v_gene: TRBV4-1; j_gene: TRBJ1-4; d_gene: NA; CDR3nt: TGCGCCAGCAACTCCGGGAACAATGAAAAACTGTTTTTT; CDR3aa: CASNSGNNEKLFF
abundance: NA; v_gene: TRBV2; j_gene: TRBJ2-5; d_gene: NA; CDR3nt: TGTGCCAGCAGAAGAGACCAAGAGACCCAGTACTTC; CDR3aa: CASRRDQETQYF
abundance: NA; v_gene: TRBV19; j_gene: TRBJ1-1; d_gene: TRBD1; CDR3nt: TGTGCCAGTAAGGTCGGACAGGGGGCAACTGAAGCTTTCTTT; CDR3aa: CASKVGQGATEAFF
abundance: NA; v_gene: TRBV7-6; j_gene: TRBJ2-7; d_gene: NA; CDR3nt: TGTGCCAGCAGCCCTGCTAGCGCGCCGTCGCCCTACGAGCAGTACTTC; CDR3aa: CASSPASAPSPYEQYF
abundance: NA; v_gene: TRBV27; j_gene: TRBJ2-7; d_gene: NA; CDR3nt: TGTGCCAGCAGTGTTGGCCAGACCTACGAGCAGTACTTC; CDR3aa: CASSVGQTYEQYF
abundance: NA; v_gene: TRBV30; j_gene: TRBJ1-1; d_gene: TRBD1; CDR3nt: TGTGCCTGTACAGGGGGCAATACTGAAGCTTTCTTT; CDR3aa: CACTGGNTEAFF
abundance: NA; v_gene: TRBV28; j_gene: TRBJ1-2; d_gene: NA; CDR3nt: TGTGCCAGCAGTTTGAACCCCGGGACTTCTTCCGGCTACACCTTC; CDR3aa: CASSLNPGTSSGYTF
abundance: NA; v_gene: TRBV20-1; j_gene: TRBJ1-2; d_gene: NA; CDR3nt: TGCAGTGGCGGCTATGGCTACACCTTC; CDR3aa: CSGGYGYTF
abundance: NA; v_gene: TRBV14; j_gene: TRBJ2-7; d_gene: NA; CDR3nt: TGTGCCAGCAGCCAAGTGTCGGGAGCCTACGAGCAGTACTTC; CDR3aa: CASSQVSGAYEQYF
abundance: NA; v_gene: TRBV19; j_gene: TRBJ1-2; d_gene: NA; CDR3nt: TGTGCCAGTAGTATAAACAGGGACTATGGCTACACCTTC; CDR3aa: CASSINRDYGYTF
abundance: NA; v_gene: TRBV5-1; j_gene: TRBJ1-4; d_gene: NA; CDR3nt: TGCGCCAGCAGCTTGTTGGGGGGTGAAAAACTGTTTTTT; CDR3aa: CASSLLGGEKLFF
abundance: once; v_gene: TRBV7-2; j_gene: TRBJ2-2; d_gene: TRBD2; CDR3nt: TGTGCCAGCAGCCGAACGCGTCCTAGCGGGGGGGCGAACACCGGGGAGCTGTTTTTT; CDR3aa: CASSRTRPSGGANTGELFF
abundance: NA; v_gene: TRBV28; j_gene: TRBJ1-2; d_gene: TRBD1; CDR3nt: TGTGCCAGCAGTCAGGGGGCTGGTAACTATGGCTACACCTTC; CDR3aa: CASSQGAGNYGYTF
abundance: NA; v_gene: TRBV30; j_gene: TRBJ2-2; d_gene: NA; CDR3nt: TGTGCTTTACAGGGATATATGGCCGGGGAGCTGTTTTTT; CDR3aa: CALQGYMAGELFF
abundance: NA; v_gene: TRBV28; j_gene: TRBJ2-6; d_gene: NA; CDR3nt: TGTGCCAGCGCGGACTGGGGTGCTAGCTCTGGGGCCAACGTCCTGACTTTC; CDR3aa: CASADWGASSGANVLTF
abundance: NA; v_gene: TRBV5-4; j_gene: TRBJ2-1; d_gene: NA; CDR3nt: TGTGCCAGCAGCTTGGCCTATGAGACTGCGTCGGATGAGCAGTTCTTC; CDR3aa: CASSLAYETASDEQFF
abundance: NA; v_gene: TRBV30; j_gene: TRBJ2-5; d_gene: TRBD1; CDR3nt: TGTGCCTGGGGTCCTACAGGGGGGTATGAGACCCAGTACTTC; CDR3aa: CAWGPTGGYETQYF
abundance: NA; v_gene: TRBV14; j_gene: TRBJ2-5; d_gene: NA; CDR3nt: TGTGCCAGCAGCTTCCTCAGGGAAATGAGGGAGACCCAGTACTTC; CDR3aa: CASSFLREMRETQYF
abundance: few; v_gene: TRBV15; j_gene: TRBJ2-6; d_gene: NA; CDR3nt: TGTGCCACCAGCAGGCGATCTGGGGCCAACGTCCTGACTTTC; CDR3aa: CATSRRSGANVLTF
abundance: NA; v_gene: TRBV23-1; j_gene: TRBJ1-1; d_gene: NA; CDR3nt: TGCGCCAGCAGTCAATGCAGGGCCGAGGCTTTCTTT; CDR3aa: CASSQCRAEAFF
abundance: NA; v_gene: TRBV13; j_gene: TRBJ2-3; d_gene: TRBD2; CDR3nt: TGTGCCAGCAGCTTTATAGGACTAGCGGGCACAGATACGCAGTATTTT; CDR3aa: CASSFIGLAGTDTQYF
abundance: NA; v_gene: TRBV6-6; j_gene: TRBJ2-1; d_gene: TRBD2; CDR3nt: TGTGCCAGCAGTTACGCGGGCGGGAGGGCCTATGAGCAGTTCTTC; CDR3aa: CASSYAGGRAYEQFF
abundance: NA; v_gene: TRBV7-6; j_gene: TRBJ2-7; d_gene: NA; CDR3nt: TGTGCCAGCAGCCCCCGCTCCTACGAGCAGTACTTC; CDR3aa: CASSPRSYEQYF
abundance: NA; v_gene: TRBV28; j_gene: TRBJ2-5; d_gene: TRBD1; CDR3nt: TGTGCCAGCAGTTCGCCGGGACAGAACGAAGAGACCCAGTACTTC; CDR3aa: CASSSPGQNEETQYF
abundance: NA; v_gene: TRBV9; j_gene: TRBJ1-6; d_gene: NA; CDR3nt: TGTGCCAGCAGCGTAGAGGGGTTTGATTCACCCCTCCACTTT; CDR3aa: CASSVEGFDSPLHF
abundance: NA; v_gene: TRBV5-4; j_gene: TRBJ2-5; d_gene: TRBD2; CDR3nt: TGTGCCAGCAGCTTGGACCTAGCGGGGAAAGAGACCCAGTACTTC; CDR3aa: CASSLDLAGKETQYF
abundance: NA; v_gene: TRBV6-1; j_gene: TRBJ2-7; d_gene: TRBD2; CDR3nt: TGTGCCAGCAGTCCAAGCGGGAAGCCTTTCCACGAGCAGTACTTC; CDR3aa: CASSPSGKPFHEQYF
abundance: NA; v_gene: TRBV7-8; j_gene: TRBJ2-2; d_gene: NA; CDR3nt: TGTGCCAGCAGCTTAGGCGATAGAACCGGGGAGCTGTTTTTT; CDR3aa: CASSLGDRTGELFF
abundance: NA; v_gene: TRBV20-1; j_gene: TRBJ2-7; d_gene: NA; CDR3nt: TGCAGTGCCCGGGACAACTACGAGCAGTACTTC; CDR3aa: CSARDNYEQYF
abundance: NA; v_gene: TRBV30; j_gene: TRBJ1-2; d_gene: TRBD1; CDR3nt: TGTGCCTGGGGACAGGACCCTTATGGCTACACCTTC; CDR3aa: CAWGQDPYGYTF